The T cell receptor beta chain described here comes from a study of cytomegalovirus exposure and HLA in healthy donors. Primers: 60 Vbeta forward and 13 Jbeta reverse. TCRdb's table, derived via immunoSEQ multiplex PCR, lists solely in-frame clones and lacks some. The sample lists roughly 150,000 clones, roughly a tenth occurring once. Study-level points and caveats: With DRB1 most and HLA-C fewest, TCR association rates differed between HLA loci in a later analysis. In a later analysis, CMV-associated beta chains were mostly HLA-associated, it appeared. Reportedly, diagnosis of cytomegalovirus status by the classifier showed high specificity and sensitivity.

Comments on this clone: No antigen is known for it.

The CDR3 runs to 15 residues. Germline lookup yields CDR1 ENHRY and CDR2 SYGVKD. V lost 8 bases, J lost 6 bases, and 11 bases stayed unmatched. The chain carries TRBV10-3 and TRBJ1-2; TRBD1 aligns across 11 bases. This receptor was identified in a male donor in good health and CMV-seronegative. The sequencing sample was made of PBMCs. The CDR3 DNA follows: TGTGCCATCCAGGACAGGGGGCAATTGTGGGATGGCTACACCTTC. Residues: CAIQDRGQLWDGYTF.